This T cell receptor beta chain was captured by sequencing in a study of beta chain features in type 1 diabetes. Regarding the study as a whole: Among type 1 diabetes patients, VDJ junctions had fewer insertions and more deletions. Within each of all four CD4+ subsets, Type 1 diabetes patients had TCRB CDR3s that were moderately but significantly shorter.

Reverse transcription of all isolated RNA meant that expressed TCRB transcripts were sequenced. Method: immunoSEQ multiplex PCR; TCRdb's copy keeps in-frame clones and lacks some. The sample shows hundreds of thousands of clones, roughly 8% of them seen only once. Germline V gene lookup returns CDR1 LGHNA and CDR2 YSLEER. The length of the CDR3 is 14 residues. Trimming cost V 0 bases and J 5 bases, with 10 bases left between them. This clone was seen only a few times. The antigen is undetermined. Other DNA sequences from this sample encode an identical CDR3 as well. The receptor comes from a woman aged 18-29 years in good health. The sequencing sample was made of central memory CD4+ T cells from blood. The genes are TRBV4-3 and TRBJ2-5; D is tentatively TRBD1 or TRBD2 (5 bases each). DNA for the CDR3: TGCGCCAGCAGCCAAGATCGGGGCAGGGAGACCCAGTACTTC. It translates to CASSQDRGRETQYF.